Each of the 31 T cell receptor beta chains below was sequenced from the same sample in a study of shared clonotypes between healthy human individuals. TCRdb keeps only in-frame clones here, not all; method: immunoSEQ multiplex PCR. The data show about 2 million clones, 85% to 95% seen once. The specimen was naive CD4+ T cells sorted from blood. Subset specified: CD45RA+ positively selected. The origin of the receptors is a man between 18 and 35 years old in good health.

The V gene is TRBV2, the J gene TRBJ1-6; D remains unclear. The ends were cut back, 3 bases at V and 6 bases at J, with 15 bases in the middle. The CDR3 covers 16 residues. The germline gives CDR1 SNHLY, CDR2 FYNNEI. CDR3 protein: CASSDEGPRSNSPLHF. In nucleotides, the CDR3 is TGTGCCAGCAGTGACGAAGGGCCCAGGAGTAATTCACCCCTCCACTTT.

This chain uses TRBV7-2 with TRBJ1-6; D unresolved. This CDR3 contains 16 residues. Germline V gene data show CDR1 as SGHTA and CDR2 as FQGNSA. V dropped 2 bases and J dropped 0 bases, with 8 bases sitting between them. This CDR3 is CASSLKQSSYNSPLHF. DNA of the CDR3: TGTGCCAGCAGCTTAAAGCAGAGCTCCTATAATTCACCCCTCCACTTT.

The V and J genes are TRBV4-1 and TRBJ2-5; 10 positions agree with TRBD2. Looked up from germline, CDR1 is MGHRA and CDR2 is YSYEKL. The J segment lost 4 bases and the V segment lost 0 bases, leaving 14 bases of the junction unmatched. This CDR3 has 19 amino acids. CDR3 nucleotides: TGCGCCAGCAGCCAAGAGTATGGGCTAGCGGGAGTCGGGGCAGAGACCCAGTACTTC. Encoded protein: CASSQEYGLAGVGAETQYF.

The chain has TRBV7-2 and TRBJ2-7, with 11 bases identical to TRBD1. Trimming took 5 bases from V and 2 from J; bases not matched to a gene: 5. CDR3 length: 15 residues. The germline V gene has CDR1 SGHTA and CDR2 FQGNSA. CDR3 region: CASSVGTGGTYEQYF. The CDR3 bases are TGTGCCAGCAGCGTCGGGACAGGGGGGACCTACGAGCAGTACTTC.

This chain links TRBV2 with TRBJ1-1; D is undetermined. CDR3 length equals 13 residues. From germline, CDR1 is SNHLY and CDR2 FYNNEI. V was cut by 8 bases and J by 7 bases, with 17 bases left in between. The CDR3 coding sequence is TGTGCCAGCGTCCCTCCCGGTTCTGGTGAAGCTTTCTTT. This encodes CASVPPGSGEAFF.

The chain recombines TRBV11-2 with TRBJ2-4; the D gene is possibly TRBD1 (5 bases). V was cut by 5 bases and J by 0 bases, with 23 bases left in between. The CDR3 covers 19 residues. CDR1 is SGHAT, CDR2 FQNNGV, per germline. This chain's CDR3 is CASSPKIGPGPSAKNIQYF. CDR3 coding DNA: TGTGCCAGCAGCCCGAAAATAGGCCCAGGGCCGTCAGCCAAAAACATTCAGTACTTC.

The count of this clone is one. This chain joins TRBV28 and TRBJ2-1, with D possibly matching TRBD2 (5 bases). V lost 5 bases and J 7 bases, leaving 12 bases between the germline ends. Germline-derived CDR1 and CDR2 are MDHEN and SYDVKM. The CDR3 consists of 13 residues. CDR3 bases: TGTGCCAGCAGTCGGGGTGGTGAGAATGAGCAGTTCTTC. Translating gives CASSRGGENEQFF.

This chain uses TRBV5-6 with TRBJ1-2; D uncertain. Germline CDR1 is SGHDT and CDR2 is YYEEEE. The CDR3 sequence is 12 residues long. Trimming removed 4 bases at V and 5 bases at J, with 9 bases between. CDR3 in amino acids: CASSPNTYGYTF. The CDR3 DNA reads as TGTGCCAGCAGCCCGAACACATATGGCTACACCTTC.

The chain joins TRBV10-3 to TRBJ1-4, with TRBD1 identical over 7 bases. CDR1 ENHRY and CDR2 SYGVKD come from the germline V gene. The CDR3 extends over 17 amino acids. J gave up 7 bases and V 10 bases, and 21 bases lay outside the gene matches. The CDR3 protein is CATMDRSRAGGSEKLFF. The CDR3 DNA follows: TGTGCCACTATGGACAGGTCGAGGGCCGGTGGATCTGAAAAACTGTTTTTT.

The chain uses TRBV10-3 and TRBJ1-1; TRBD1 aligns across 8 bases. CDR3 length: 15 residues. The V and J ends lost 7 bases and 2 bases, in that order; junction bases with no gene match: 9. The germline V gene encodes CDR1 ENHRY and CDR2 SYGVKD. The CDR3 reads CAITLGQGKNTEAFF. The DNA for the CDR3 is TGTGCCATCACCTTAGGACAGGGAAAAAACACTGAAGCTTTCTTT.

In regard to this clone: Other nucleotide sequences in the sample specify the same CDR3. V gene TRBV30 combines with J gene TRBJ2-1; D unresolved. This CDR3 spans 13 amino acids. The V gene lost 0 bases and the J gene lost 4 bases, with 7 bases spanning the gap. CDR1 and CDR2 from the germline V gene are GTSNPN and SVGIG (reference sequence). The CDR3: CAWSVNRYNEQFF. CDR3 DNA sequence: TGTGCCTGGAGTGTAAACAGATACAATGAGCAGTTCTTC.

This chain's CDR3 is CASGSGLATGELFF. The CDR3 DNA follows: TGTGCCAGCGGGTCGGGACTAGCGACCGGGGAGCTGTTTTTT. The J gene is TRBJ2-2, the V gene TRBV7-2; 10 bases map to TRBD2. The CDR3 contains 14 residues. V was clipped by 8 bases and J by 5 bases; unmatched bases: 5. Germline CDR1 SGHTA, CDR2 FQGNSA.

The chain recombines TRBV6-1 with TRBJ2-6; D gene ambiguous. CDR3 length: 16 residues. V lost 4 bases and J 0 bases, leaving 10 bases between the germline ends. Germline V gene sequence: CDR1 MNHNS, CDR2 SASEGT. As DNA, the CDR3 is TGTGCCAGCAGTGTGACCAGACCCTCTGGGGCCAACGTCCTGACTTTC. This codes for CASSVTRPSGANVLTF.

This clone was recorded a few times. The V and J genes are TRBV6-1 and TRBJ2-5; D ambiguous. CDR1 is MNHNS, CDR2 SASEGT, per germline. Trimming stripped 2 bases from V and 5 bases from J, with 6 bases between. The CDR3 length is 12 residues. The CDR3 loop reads CASSEFGETQYF. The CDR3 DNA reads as TGTGCCAGCAGTGAATTTGGGGAGACCCAGTACTTC.

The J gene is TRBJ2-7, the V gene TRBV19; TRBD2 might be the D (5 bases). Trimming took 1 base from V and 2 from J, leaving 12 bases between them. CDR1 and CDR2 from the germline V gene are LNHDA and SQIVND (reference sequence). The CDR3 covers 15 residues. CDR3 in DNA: TGTGCCAGTAGTATAGCGGGGAGCGGAACCTACGAGCAGTACTTC. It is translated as CASSIAGSGTYEQYF.

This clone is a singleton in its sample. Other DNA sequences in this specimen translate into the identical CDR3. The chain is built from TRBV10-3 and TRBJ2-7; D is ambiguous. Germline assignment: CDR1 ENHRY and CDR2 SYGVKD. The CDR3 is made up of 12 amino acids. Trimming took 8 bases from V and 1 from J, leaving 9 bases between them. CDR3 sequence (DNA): TGTGCCATCCTCACGGCTTCCTACGAGCAGTACTTC. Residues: CAILTASYEQYF.

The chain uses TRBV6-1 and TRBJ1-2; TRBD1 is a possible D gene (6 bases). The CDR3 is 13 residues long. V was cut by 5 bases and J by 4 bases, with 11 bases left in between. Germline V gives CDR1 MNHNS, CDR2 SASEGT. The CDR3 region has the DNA TGTGCCAGCAGTTCAGGGGTCCCCTATGGCTACACCTTC. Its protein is CASSSGVPYGYTF.

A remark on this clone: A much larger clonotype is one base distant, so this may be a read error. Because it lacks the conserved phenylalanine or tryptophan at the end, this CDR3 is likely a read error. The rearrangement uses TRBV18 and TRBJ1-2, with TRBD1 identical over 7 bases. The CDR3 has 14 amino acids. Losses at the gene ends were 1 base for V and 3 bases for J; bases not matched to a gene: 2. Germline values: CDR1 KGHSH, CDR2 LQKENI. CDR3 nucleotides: TGTGCCAGCTCACCACGGGACAGCGACTATGGCTACACCTCC. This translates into CASSPRDSDYGYTS.

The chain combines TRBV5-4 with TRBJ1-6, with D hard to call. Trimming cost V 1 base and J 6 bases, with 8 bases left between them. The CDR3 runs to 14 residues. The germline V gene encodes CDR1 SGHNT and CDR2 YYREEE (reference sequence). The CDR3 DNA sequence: TGTGCCAGCAGCTTGCCAGAGGGTAATTCACCCCTCCACTTT. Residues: CASSLPEGNSPLHF.

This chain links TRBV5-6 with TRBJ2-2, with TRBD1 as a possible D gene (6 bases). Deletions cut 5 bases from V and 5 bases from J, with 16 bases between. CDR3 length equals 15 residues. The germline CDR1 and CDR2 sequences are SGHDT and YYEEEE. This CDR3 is CASRRGRGWTGELFF. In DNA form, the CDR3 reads TGTGCCAGCAGAAGGGGCAGGGGATGGACCGGGGAGCTGTTTTTT.

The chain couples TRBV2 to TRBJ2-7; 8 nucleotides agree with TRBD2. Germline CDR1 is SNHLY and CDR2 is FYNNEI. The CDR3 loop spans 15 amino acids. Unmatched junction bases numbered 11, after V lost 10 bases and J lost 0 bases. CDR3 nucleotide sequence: TGTGCCATGTCCGGGGGGGCTCTAGGCTCCTACGAGCAGTACTTC. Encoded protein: CAMSGGALGSYEQYF.

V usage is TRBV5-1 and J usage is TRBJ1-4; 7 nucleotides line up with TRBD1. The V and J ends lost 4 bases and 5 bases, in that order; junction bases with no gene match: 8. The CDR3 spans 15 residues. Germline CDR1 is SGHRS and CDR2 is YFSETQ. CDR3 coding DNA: TGCGCCAGCAGCCGGAGGCCAGGGGGGAATGAAAAACTGTTTTTT. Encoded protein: CASSRRPGGNEKLFF.

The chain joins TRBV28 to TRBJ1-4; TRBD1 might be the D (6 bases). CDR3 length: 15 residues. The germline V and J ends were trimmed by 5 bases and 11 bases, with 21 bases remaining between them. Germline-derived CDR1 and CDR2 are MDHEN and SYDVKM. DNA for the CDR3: TGTGCCAGCAGTCTGGACAGCCAGACCGTCTCGAAACTGTTTTTT. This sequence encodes CASSLDSQTVSKLFF.

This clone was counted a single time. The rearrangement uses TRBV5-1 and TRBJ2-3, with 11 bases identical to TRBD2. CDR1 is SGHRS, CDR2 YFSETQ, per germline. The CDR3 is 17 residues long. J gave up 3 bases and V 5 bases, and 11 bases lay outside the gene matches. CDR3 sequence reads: CASSFSGGARGTDTQYF. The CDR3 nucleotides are TGCGCCAGCAGTTTTAGCGGGGGGGCCCGTGGTACAGATACGCAGTATTTT.

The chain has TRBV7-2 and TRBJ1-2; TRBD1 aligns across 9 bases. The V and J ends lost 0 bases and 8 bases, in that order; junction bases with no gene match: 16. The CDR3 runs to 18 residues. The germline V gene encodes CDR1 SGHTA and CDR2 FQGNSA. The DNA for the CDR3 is TGTGCCAGCAGCTTAGCCCCTCTAGGGGGACAGGGAATAGTAGGCTACACCTTC. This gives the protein CASSLAPLGGQGIVGYTF.

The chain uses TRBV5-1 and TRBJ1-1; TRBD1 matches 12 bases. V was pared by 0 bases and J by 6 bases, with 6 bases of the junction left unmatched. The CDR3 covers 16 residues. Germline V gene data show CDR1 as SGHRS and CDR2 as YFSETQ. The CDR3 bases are TGCGCCAGCAGCTTGGCGGGACAGGGGGCTCGCGCTGAAGCTTTCTTT. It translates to CASSLAGQGARAEAFF.

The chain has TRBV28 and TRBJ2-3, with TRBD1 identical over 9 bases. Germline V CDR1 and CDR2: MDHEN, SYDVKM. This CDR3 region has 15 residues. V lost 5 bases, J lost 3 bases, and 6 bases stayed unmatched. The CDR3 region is CASSPPTGGTDTQYF. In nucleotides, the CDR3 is TGTGCCAGCAGTCCTCCGACAGGGGGAACAGATACGCAGTATTTT.

As DNA, the CDR3 is TGTGCCAGCAGCGTGGGACAGTTAAAAGAGACCCAGTACTTC. Protein product: CASSVGQLKETQYF. The V and J genes are TRBV9 and TRBJ2-5; 7 nucleotides match TRBD1. From germline, CDR1 is SGDLS and CDR2 YYNGEE. The CDR3 extends over 14 amino acids. The junction had 4 bases not matched to a gene; V was cut back by 2 bases and J by 3 bases.

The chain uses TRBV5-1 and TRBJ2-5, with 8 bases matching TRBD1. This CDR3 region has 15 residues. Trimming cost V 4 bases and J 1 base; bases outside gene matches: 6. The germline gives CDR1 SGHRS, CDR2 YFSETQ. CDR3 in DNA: TGCGCCAGCAGCAGAGGACAGGGAGGCCAAGAGACCCAGTACTTC. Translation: CASSRGQGGQETQYF.

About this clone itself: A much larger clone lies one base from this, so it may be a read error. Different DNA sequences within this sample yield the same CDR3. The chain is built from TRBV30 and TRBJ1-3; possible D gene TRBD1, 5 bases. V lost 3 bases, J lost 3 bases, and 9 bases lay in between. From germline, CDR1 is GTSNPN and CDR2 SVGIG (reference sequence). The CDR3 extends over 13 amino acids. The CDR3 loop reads CAWSQGSGNTIYF. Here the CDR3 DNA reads TGTGCCTGGAGCCAGGGCAGTGGAAACACCATATATTTT.

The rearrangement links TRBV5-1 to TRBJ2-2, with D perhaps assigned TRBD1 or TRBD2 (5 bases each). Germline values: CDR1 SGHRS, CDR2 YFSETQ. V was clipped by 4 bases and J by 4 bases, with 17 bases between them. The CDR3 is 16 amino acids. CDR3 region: CASSTQPGTGTGELFF. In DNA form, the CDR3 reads TGCGCCAGCAGCACGCAACCCGGGACCGGCACCGGGGAGCTGTTTTTT.